Included here is one T cell receptor beta chain sequence, with context. The clone's antigen remains unknown. No clone much larger than this one lies a single base away; base qualities are absent. The source of the sample is a study of T cell responses to AZD1222 COVID-19 vaccine (dated by TCRdb to the early 2020s). Describing the broader study: TCR sequencing was performed for 230 to 250 trial participants, of whom 200 to 210 were given two doses of AZD1222 and approximately 25 were given two doses of MenACWY control vaccine. Trial participants were enrolled by age into subgroups of 18-55, 56-69 and 70-plus years, and roughly 150, 30 and 60 TCR-sequenced participants, respectively, were included in these subgroups.

The paper as a whole reports these results and caveats: Because no samples from the day 14 peak response were available, repertoires could be characterized only after the peak T cell response. Participants were mostly white British, with more females than males. The authors suggested clonal diversity may have been underestimated. Reportedly, almost half of the unique spike-specific TCRs recognized epitopes lying outside the regions that are mutated in the B.1.351 and B.1.1.7 variants. After two AZD1222 doses, spike-specific TCR breadth and depth were significantly higher than at day 0 and than in MenACWY recipients. The whole spike protein was spanned by vaccine-associated CD4 TCRs, and dominant responses were seen in regions 160-218 and 743-854. Conclusions about previously exposed vaccinees are limited because only a handful of AZD1222 recipients were SARS-CoV-2 seropositive at baseline. The 56-69-year group was small, and its depth increase did not reach significance, likely because of low power.

From cysteine to phenylalanine, the CDR3 is 14 amino acids long. Only CDR3 DNA is held: 42 bases, read in frame from base 1. Per the germline V gene (reference sequence), LGHDT is the CDR1 and YNNKEL is the CDR2. V is pared back by 4 bases and J by 6 bases, with 15 bases lying between the germline termini. The CDR3 regions of human TCRbeta chains were analyzed by immunosequencing. Per the original workflow: TCRs in the repertoires were matched against a reference library of SARS-CoV-2-specific TCRs that had been generated with the MIRA antigen-specificity platform. Breadth was defined as the fraction of unique TCRs that were SARS-CoV-2-associated, and depth was defined as the fraction of total T cells that were SARS-CoV-2-associated. Using the MIRA data, every spike-specific TCR was mapped to the spike region that the TCR reacted to and assigned to either a CD4 or a CD8 class. Log10-transformed breadth and depth values were compared by one-way ANOVA with Sidak's multiple comparisons tests. TCRdb took over this immuneACCESS table, retaining in-frame rearrangements with V and J assigned. Such tables are incomplete; in checked studies, under half of the missing clones stem from an unresolved V gene, and the remainder is unexplained. V and J calls and clone size follow that table, whereas D and trimming were derived from the DNA. Counted in this sample were some 170,000 clones; about 92% of them appeared once. The ten largest clonotypes hold around 0.99% of the sample.

The time point label on this specimen signifies: about 28 days (+/-7) after the second vaccine dose. AZD1222 recipients whose second dose came at about 4 weeks and those whose second dose came at about 12 weeks were combined into one group, since spike-specific TCR depth and breadth did not differ between the two schedules. Vaccinee samples came from UK trials COV001 and COV002, including a single-blind randomized controlled phase 2/3 trial of AZD1222 (ChAdOx1 nCoV-19) in healthy adults. For TCRbeta chain sequencing, PBMC samples from trial participants were taken at day 0 and at day 28 after the second dose.

The rearrangement combines TRBV3-1 (or the pseudogene TRBV3-2) with TRBJ1-1, with no confidently assigned D gene. The sequences come from peripheral blood, collected 28 days after the second AZD1222 dose. This clonotype was obtained from an adult who received the AZD1222 COVID-19 vaccine. The CDR3 protein: CASSLLYEGAEAFF. The sequenced DNA: TGTGCCAGCAGCCTCCTGTACGAGGGCGCTGAAGCTTTCTTT.